These T cell receptor beta chains were read from a single sample in a study of CD8+CD57+ T cells in acquired aplastic anemia. TCRdb recomputed calls from the reads with MiXCR, one row per CDR3 protein. The sample has some 64,000 distinct CDR3 sequences, 50% to 70% seen once. Specimen: sorted CD4+, CD8+, or CD8+CD57+ T cells (not recorded which) from PBMCs. These receptors were obtained from a human donor in good health, serving as a control. Both conserved end residues are part of each CDR3. Each record gives: V gene, CDR3 protein.

TRBV19	CASSSQGGANTEAFF
TRBV20-1	CSARGQGGEKLFF
TRBV18	CASSPPRTGTNIYGYTF
TRBV2	CASSGLAGGSYGYTF
TRBV3-1	CASSQFLGQADGYTF
TRBV2	CASKLGVNTEAFF
TRBV11-2	CASRPRGTGGIHEQYF
TRBV5-4	CASSLAGTASYNSPLHF
TRBV29-1	CSVRGQGAYEQYF
TRBV25-1	CASSILAGDYNEQFF
TRBV19	CASSPGFGARYGYTF
TRBV7-3	CASSLNGGRRGEQYF
TRBV7-9	CASSLGLINSPLHF
TRBV2	CASSEGQGNEQYF
TRBV7-9	CASSFRVEQYF
TRBV10-3	CAISQDYEQYF
TRBV10-2	CASSESRNGELFF
TRBV10-3	CAIRGLAGAGELFF
TRBV25-1	CASSLITGTGPYEQYF
TRBV30	CAWSLLAGPNTGELFF
TRBV19	CASSIIGTGVGGEQYF
TRBV3-1	CASSRDREGNTIYF
TRBV19	CASSQQGYGTDTQYF
TRBV7-3	CASSPGQSGTETQYF
TRBV20-1	CSARSRRDGYTF
TRBV29-1	CSVMEAYGYTF
TRBV28	CASSLLTGGPDTQYF